The present T cell receptor beta chain was sequenced within a study of patients and donors after allogeneic stem cell transplantation. Looked up from germline, CDR1 is LGHDT and CDR2 is YNNKEL (reference sequence). The V end lost 1 base, the J end lost 11 bases, and 8 bases lay between the germline ends. There are 11 residues in the CDR3. TCRdb processed the RT-PCR reads anew with MiXCR; each CDR3 protein has one entry. This sample has about a million distinct CDR3 sequences; approximately 19% occur once, and the top ten carry 5.5% to 6.5%. The sequence derives from a human donor who was either an allogeneic HSCT recipient or a stem cell or donor lymphocyte infusion donor (not recorded which). It is not recorded whose cells these are; they may come from a transplant donor. J is TRBJ1-1 and V is TRBV3-1; D not resolved. Specimen: blood, either unsorted or a sorted T cell fraction (not recorded which). CDR3 in amino acids: CASSQVDVAFF. DNA for the CDR3: TGTGCCAGCAGCCAAGTCGATGTTGCTTTCTTT.